The T cell receptor beta chain under discussion was sequenced for a study of T cell repertoires and Cas9 in healthy adults. As for the study in general: Characterization of SpCas9-reactive CD4 and CD8 T cells covered multi-effector potency, cytotoxicity and lineage. Study-wide findings and caveats: Reportedly, SpCas9-reactive effector T cell proliferation and function were mitigated by SpCas9-reactive Tregs in vitro.

A note on this clone: Its target is not known.

This table comes from immunoSEQ multiplex PCR, and its TCRdb copy is limited to in-frame clones, with some not included. This table has 20,000 to 25,000 clones, around nine tenths appearing once. Germline V gives CDR1 SGHRS, CDR2 YFSETQ. Trimming stripped 3 bases from V and 4 bases from J, with 12 bases between. This CDR3 region has 14 residues. V usage is TRBV5-1 and J usage is TRBJ2-3; tentative D call: TRBD1 (5 bases). Input material: CD4+ effector T cells (CD127+, CD25-, CD137-, CD154-) from PBMCs; culture status not recorded. The clonotype originates from a human donor in good health. The CDR3 nucleotides are TGCGCCAGCAGCTCCCGCAGGGTGGCAGATACGCAGTATTTT. Translated: CASSSRRVADTQYF.